The following is a T cell receptor beta chain sequence with its context. Antigen unknown. Pooling was applied to second doses at about 4 or about 12 weeks. Some clones are missing from TCRdb's copy, which holds only in-frame ones; the method was immunoSEQ multiplex PCR. The repertoire includes roughly 150,000 clones, 80% to 90% of them detected once, and roughly 9.1% sits in the top ten. This entry comes from a study of T cell responses to AZD1222 COVID-19 vaccine. J gave up 8 bases and V 3 bases, and 10 bases lay outside the gene matches. From germline, CDR1 is MNHEY and CDR2 SMNVEV (reference sequence). This CDR3 spans 15 amino acids. Study conclusions and caveats: Repertoires were obtained only post-peak T cell response. It should be noted that donors were predominantly white British and more often female, and clonal diversity was possibly underestimated.

The genes are TRBV27 and TRBJ2-4, with 7 bases that match TRBD1. This clonotype was sampled from an adult who received the AZD1222 COVID-19 vaccine. Sample: peripheral blood, taken 28 days after the second AZD1222 dose. CDR3 sequence: CASSFYRGAEDIQYF. The CDR3 DNA sequence: TGTGCCAGCAGTTTTTACAGGGGCGCCGAGGACATTCAGTACTTC.